This T cell receptor (beta chain) was sequenced in a study of T cells after somatic rescue of genetic block. V gave up 5 bases and J gave up 4 bases, with 8 bases separating them. This CDR3 is 13 amino acids long. CDR1 MNHNS and CDR2 SASEGT come from the germline V gene. Clones were sequenced by immunoSEQ multiplex PCR, and TCRdb holds only the in-frame ones, with some missing. The sample lists approximately 14,000 clones; about three quarters were seen once. The chain has TRBV6-1 and TRBJ2-2; D is undetermined. Sequences were obtained from peripheral blood mononuclear cells (PBMCs). The clonotype was recovered from a boy aged 5-17 years. CDR3 DNA: TGTGCCAGCAGTACGCGAGTCACCGGGGAGCTGTTTTTT. Translated, it gives CASSTRVTGELFF.